This T cell receptor (beta chain) was found in a study of cytomegalovirus exposure and HLA in healthy donors. Study-level findings and limits: In a later analysis, several top co-occurrence clusters appeared linked to parvovirus B19, influenza, CMV and Epstein-Barr virus. A later analysis showed that HLA-associated TCR beta chains had undergone more clonal expansion than equally common others. In an earlier analysis, about 87% or about 30%: the productive usage of most TCR beta V segments. It was in a later analysis that TCR association rates were seen to vary by HLA locus, highest for DRB1 and lowest for HLA-C.

Remarks on this clone: Its antigen is unidentified.

It was with 60 Vbeta and 13 Jbeta primers that the PCR ran. Assay used: immunoSEQ multiplex PCR; TCRdb lists only in-frame clones, some missing. The sample consists of about 150,000 clones, over 70% of them appearing once. J gave up 6 bases and V 3 bases, and 7 bases lay outside the gene matches. The CDR3 has 15 amino acids. Per the germline V gene, CDR1 is MDHEN and CDR2 is SYDVKM. The sequence came from a man aged 30 to 45 in good health and CMV-seropositive. Sequencing was done on a sample of PBMCs. V and J are TRBV28 and TRBJ2-2, with 7 bases identical to TRBD2. CDR3 sequence reads: CASSFAQGGAGELFF. In DNA form, the CDR3 reads TGTGCCAGCAGTTTTGCTCAGGGAGGGGCCGGGGAGCTGTTTTTT. The full variable domain, completed using reference TRBV28 and TRBJ2-2, is DVKVTQSSRYLVKRTGEKVFLECVQDMDHENMFWYRQDPGLGLRLIYFSYDVKMKEKGDIPEGYSVSREKKERFSLILESASTNQTSMYLCASSFAQGGAGELFFGEGSRLTVL.